This T cell receptor beta chain was observed in a study of T cells in tuberculosis. Study information: This South African cohort compared adolescents with or without latent tuberculosis against adults with active tuberculosis.

Comment on this clone: Its antigen is as yet unknown.

J was trimmed by 3 bases and V by 4 bases; bases with no gene match: 4. The CDR3 length is 14 residues. Germline lookup yields CDR1 SGDLS and CDR2 YYNGEE. Findings of the study overall: Cases with active tuberculosis were adults, while controls were adolescents.

The method was immunoSEQ multiplex PCR; TCRdb's version includes in-frame clones alone and lacks a portion of them. This table has 20,000 to 25,000 clones, 85% to 90% appearing once. The source of this sequence is a donor between 10 and 29 years old with latent tuberculosis or without tuberculosis infection. The specimen sequenced was PBMCs. This chain uses TRBV9 with TRBJ1-1, with 9 positions matching TRBD1. DNA for the CDR3: TGTGCCAGCAGCTCAGACAGGGGGGACACTGAAGCTTTCTTT. Translating gives CASSSDRGDTEAFF.